A selection of T cell receptor beta chains follows, all from one sample in a study of somatic mutations in cytotoxic T cells in rheumatoid arthritis. The table came from immunoSEQ multiplex PCR; TCRdb's copy has only in-frame clones and leaves some out. This table has 8,500 to 10,000 clones, about 80% appearing once. Sequencing input: CD8+ T cells sorted from blood. The receptors derive from an adult with rheumatoid arthritis. CDR3s include the opening cysteine and the closing phenylalanine or tryptophan. Each record gives: V gene, J gene, clone size, D gene, CDR3 DNA, CDR3 protein. The D gene is left open where the match is weak. Clone sizes are given selectively: once, few, many, or a class where the clone is expanded.

v_gene: TRBV7-9
j_gene: TRBJ2-7
abundance: NA
d_gene: NA
CDR3nt: TGTGCCAGCAGATCAGGTTCGGGTTACGAGCAGTACTTC
CDR3aa: CASRSGSGYEQYF

v_gene: TRBV5-6
j_gene: TRBJ2-3
abundance: NA
d_gene: TRBD1
CDR3nt: TGTGCCAGCAACCCGACCGGACAGGGAACAGATACGCAGTATTTT
CDR3aa: CASNPTGQGTDTQYF

v_gene: TRBV6-5
j_gene: TRBJ2-1
abundance: few
d_gene: NA
CDR3nt: TGTGCCAGCAGGCCATCTGCCGGGGCATACAATGAGCAGTTCTTC
CDR3aa: CASRPSAGAYNEQFF

v_gene: TRBV19
j_gene: TRBJ2-7
abundance: NA
d_gene: NA
CDR3nt: TGTGCCAGTAGTATGGGTGGGTCCTACTACGAGCAGTACTTC
CDR3aa: CASSMGGSYYEQYF

v_gene: TRBV10-2
j_gene: TRBJ1-2
abundance: NA
d_gene: NA
CDR3nt: TGCGCCAGCAGTGAGTCGAAGGCCTCCAAGGAGGGCTACACCTTC
CDR3aa: CASSESKASKEGYTF

v_gene: TRBV14
j_gene: TRBJ2-2
abundance: NA
d_gene: TRBD1
CDR3nt: TGTGCCAGCAGCCAAAAGGGGGCTTACACCGGGGAGCTGTTTTTT
CDR3aa: CASSQKGAYTGELFF

v_gene: TRBV30
j_gene: TRBJ2-7
abundance: few
d_gene: TRBD1
CDR3nt: TGTGCCTGGAGCGTGGGACAGTCCTACGAGCAGTACTTC
CDR3aa: CAWSVGQSYEQYF

v_gene: TRBV5-5
j_gene: TRBJ1-5
abundance: NA
d_gene: NA
CDR3nt: TGTGCCAGCAGCTCGAAGACAGTTAGCAATCAGCCCCAGCATTTT
CDR3aa: CASSSKTVSNQPQHF

v_gene: TRBV9
j_gene: TRBJ2-2
abundance: NA
d_gene: NA
CDR3nt: TGTGCCAGCAGCCCCCGTAAAAGGGGCGGGGAGCTGTTTTTT
CDR3aa: CASSPRKRGGELFF

v_gene: TRBV14
j_gene: TRBJ1-5
abundance: NA
d_gene: NA
CDR3nt: TGTGCCAGCAGTCAACAGGGTAGCAATCAGCCCCAGCATTTT
CDR3aa: CASSQQGSNQPQHF

v_gene: TRBV11-2
j_gene: TRBJ2-7
abundance: NA
d_gene: TRBD2
CDR3nt: TGTGCCAGCGCATCCCCCCGAGGGACTAGCTTTACCGAGCAGTACTTC
CDR3aa: CASASPRGTSFTEQYF

v_gene: TRBV6-5
j_gene: TRBJ2-7
abundance: NA
d_gene: NA
CDR3nt: TGTGCCAGCAGTTATGGCCCGGGATCCTACGAGCAGTACTTC
CDR3aa: CASSYGPGSYEQYF

v_gene: TRBV28
j_gene: TRBJ2-7
abundance: NA
d_gene: TRBD2
CDR3nt: TGTGCCAGCAGCCGTGGGGCCGGCGGGAGGAGCTCCTACGAGCAGTACTTC
CDR3aa: CASSRGAGGRSSYEQYF

v_gene: TRBV30
j_gene: TRBJ2-1
abundance: NA
d_gene: NA
CDR3nt: TGTGCCTGGAGTGTACTTGATGAGCAGTTCTTC
CDR3aa: CAWSVLDEQFF

v_gene: TRBV7-2
j_gene: TRBJ1-5
abundance: once
d_gene: NA
CDR3nt: TGTGCCAGCAGCTTGGGGCAGCTAATCAGGGAGCAGCATTTT
CDR3aa: CASSLGQLIREQHF

v_gene: TRBV27
j_gene: TRBJ2-5
abundance: once
d_gene: NA
CDR3nt: TGTGCCAGCAGCCTTCGGGGCCTCGGCGGAGAGACCCAGTACTTC
CDR3aa: CASSLRGLGGETQYF

v_gene: TRBV19
j_gene: TRBJ1-5
abundance: NA
d_gene: NA
CDR3nt: TGTGCCAGTTCGTCGACAGCTTATAGCAATCAGCCCCAGCATTTT
CDR3aa: CASSSTAYSNQPQHF

v_gene: TRBV4-2
j_gene: TRBJ2-3
abundance: NA
d_gene: TRBD2
CDR3nt: TGTGCCAGCAGCCAGGTCTTGAGCGGGGGGGCAGTAGATACGCAGTATTTT
CDR3aa: CASSQVLSGGAVDTQYF

v_gene: TRBV4-3
j_gene: TRBJ2-1
abundance: NA
d_gene: TRBD1
CDR3nt: TGCGCCAGCAGCCAGGTCAGACAGGGGTTCGATGAGCAGTTCTTC
CDR3aa: CASSQVRQGFDEQFF

v_gene: TRBV13
j_gene: TRBJ2-7
abundance: NA
d_gene: TRBD2
CDR3nt: TGTGCCAGCAGCTCTACCGAGACTAGCGGGTTATACGAGCAGTACTTC
CDR3aa: CASSSTETSGLYEQYF

v_gene: TRBV28
j_gene: TRBJ2-2
abundance: NA
d_gene: NA
CDR3nt: TGTGCCAGCAGTCCGCTACGACTAGTCCTAGGGGAGCTGTTTTTT
CDR3aa: CASSPLRLVLGELFF

v_gene: TRBV7-8
j_gene: TRBJ1-6
abundance: medium-sized
d_gene: NA
CDR3nt: TGTGCCAGCAGCTCACTCAGGGCGAGCTCCTATAATTCACCCCTCCACTTT
CDR3aa: CASSSLRASSYNSPLHF

v_gene: TRBV4-2
j_gene: TRBJ2-7
abundance: NA
d_gene: TRBD1
CDR3nt: TGTGCCAGCAGCCAAGAGCGGACAGGATCCTACGAGCAGTACTTC
CDR3aa: CASSQERTGSYEQYF

v_gene: TRBV18
j_gene: TRBJ2-7
abundance: NA
d_gene: NA
CDR3nt: TGTGCCAGCTCACCCCGCGGGACATCTCGGTTTTACGAGCAGTACTTC
CDR3aa: CASSPRGTSRFYEQYF